The entry below gives a single T cell receptor (beta chain) sequence along with its context. Germline CDR1 SGHVS, CDR2 FQNEAQ. V lost 0 bases to trimming and J lost 7 bases, with 4 bases between them. There are 12 residues in the CDR3. This entry comes from a study of untreated major depressive disorder. This table comes from immunoSEQ multiplex PCR, and its TCRdb copy is limited to in-frame clones, with some not included. Of over 20,000 clones listed, approximately 89% were seen once; the top ten hold about 4.7%. The receptor comes from a woman in her twenties or thirties in good health. The sequenced sample was CD4+ T cells from PBMCs. This chain joins TRBV7-8 and TRBJ1-5; D unresolved. The CDR3 loop reads CASSLAGQPQHF. The CDR3 region has the DNA TGTGCCAGCAGCTTAGCCGGGCAGCCCCAGCATTTT.